This is a list of T cell receptor beta chains from one sample in a study of T cell repertoires in cytomegalovirus infection. TCRdb itself ran the reads through MiXCR, one entry per CDR3 protein. The table lists approximately 500,000 distinct CDR3 sequences, less than 30% of them singletons. Material: PBMCs. The source is a human donor in good health (CMV status not recorded). Some clones in this sample may be carry-over from other donors' samples. The CDR3 runs from the conserved cysteine through the conserved F or W. Each record gives: CDR3 DNA, CDR3 protein, V gene, J gene, clone size, D gene. The D gene is left open where the match is weak. Expanded clones are given a class, and other clones once, few, many or no size at all.

CDR3nt: TGTGCCACCGGACTAGCGGGAGCGCGGGGATCAGGGGATACGCAGTATTTT; CDR3aa: CATGLAGARGSGDTQYF; v_gene: TRBV6-6; j_gene: TRBJ2-3; abundance: few; d_gene: TRBD2
CDR3nt: TGTGCCAGCAGACCGGGACTAGCGGGAGAGATCACAGATACGCAGTATTTT; CDR3aa: CASRPGLAGEITDTQYF; v_gene: TRBV6-2/TRBV6-3; j_gene: TRBJ2-3; abundance: many; d_gene: TRBD2
CDR3nt: TGCAGCGTCGGGGTTAGTGGGCGGACCACAGATACGCAGTATTTT; CDR3aa: CSVGVSGRTTDTQYF; v_gene: TRBV29-1; j_gene: TRBJ2-3; abundance: few; d_gene: NA
CDR3nt: TGTGCCAGCAGCTTAGGGGCCAGATGGGACACTGAAGCTTTCTTT; CDR3aa: CASSLGARWDTEAFF; v_gene: TRBV7-2; j_gene: TRBJ1-1; abundance: many; d_gene: NA
CDR3nt: TGCGCCAGCAGTCCGGGTGCCTACTCCTACGAGCAGTACTTC; CDR3aa: CASSPGAYSYEQYF; v_gene: TRBV5-1; j_gene: TRBJ2-7; abundance: few; d_gene: NA
CDR3nt: TGTGCTAGTGACCGCGCGGGCCCCCACTATGGCTACACCTTC; CDR3aa: CASDRAGPHYGYTF; v_gene: TRBV12-5; j_gene: TRBJ1-2; abundance: NA; d_gene: NA
CDR3nt: TGTGCCAGCAGTTTCATGACGGACATTCAGTACTTC; CDR3aa: CASSFMTDIQYF; v_gene: TRBV12-3/TRBV12-4; j_gene: TRBJ2-4; abundance: few; d_gene: NA
CDR3nt: TGTGCCAGCAGCCAGGGGAGTTCCAGGCTGGCCAACGTCCTGACTTTC; CDR3aa: CASSQGSSRLANVLTF; v_gene: TRBV7-9; j_gene: TRBJ2-6; abundance: many; d_gene: NA
CDR3nt: TGTGCCAGCAGCTTCCAGCCAGTTCGGGCTTTCTTT; CDR3aa: CASSFQPVRAFF; v_gene: TRBV7-2; j_gene: TRBJ1-1; abundance: many; d_gene: NA
CDR3nt: TGTGCCAGCAGCCAAGTGGGACAGAGCTCTGGGGCCAACGTCCTGACTTTC; CDR3aa: CASSQVGQSSGANVLTF; v_gene: TRBV3-1; j_gene: TRBJ2-6; abundance: few; d_gene: TRBD1
CDR3nt: TGCGCCAGCAGCCAAGATGAGGAGGGAATCCGTGAAGTGGACACTGAAGCTTTCTTT; CDR3aa: CASSQDEEGIREVDTEAFF; v_gene: TRBV4-3; j_gene: TRBJ1-1; abundance: NA; d_gene: NA
CDR3nt: TGTGCCAGCAGTTTAATGGCGAACGGGCTTCGTGGCTACACCTTC; CDR3aa: CASSLMANGLRGYTF; v_gene: TRBV12-3/TRBV12-4; j_gene: TRBJ1-2; abundance: NA; d_gene: NA
CDR3nt: TGTGCCAGCACCTTACGAACAGGAAGCTACGAGCAGTACTTC; CDR3aa: CASTLRTGSYEQYF; v_gene: TRBV12-3/TRBV12-4; j_gene: TRBJ2-7; abundance: many; d_gene: NA
CDR3nt: TGCGCCAGCAGTGAGGCCGGGGAGCTGTTTTTT; CDR3aa: CASSEAGELFF; v_gene: TRBV10-2; j_gene: TRBJ2-2; abundance: few; d_gene: NA
CDR3nt: TGTGCCAGCAGTTTAGCGGTGCAGGGTGGGATTCGTGGCTACACCTTC; CDR3aa: CASSLAVQGGIRGYTF; v_gene: TRBV12-3/TRBV12-4; j_gene: TRBJ1-2; abundance: many; d_gene: NA
CDR3nt: TGCAGTGCTAGAGATCAAAGACTAGCGGAGGTCTCCGAGCAGTACTTC; CDR3aa: CSARDQRLAEVSEQYF; v_gene: TRBV20-1; j_gene: TRBJ2-7; abundance: NA; d_gene: TRBD2
CDR3nt: TGTGCCAGCACCCCCCGACCGGGACAGGGTCGCTCCTACGAGCAGTACTTC; CDR3aa: CASTPRPGQGRSYEQYF; v_gene: TRBV6-2/TRBV6-3; j_gene: TRBJ2-7; abundance: NA; d_gene: TRBD1
CDR3nt: TGTGCCAGCGTTCTTTCGGGAGTGTCAGATACGCAGTATTTT; CDR3aa: CASVLSGVSDTQYF; v_gene: TRBV11-3; j_gene: TRBJ2-3; abundance: NA; d_gene: NA
CDR3nt: TGTGCCAGCAGTTACTCGCACTTACAGGGGTACGAGCAGTACTTC; CDR3aa: CASSYSHLQGYEQYF; v_gene: TRBV6-5; j_gene: TRBJ2-7; abundance: NA; d_gene: TRBD1
CDR3nt: TGTGCCAGTATAGGGGAGACAGCCAACCTTAATGAAAAACTGTTTTTT; CDR3aa: CASIGETANLNEKLFF; v_gene: TRBV19; j_gene: TRBJ1-4; abundance: few; d_gene: NA
CDR3nt: TGTGCTGGGGGGGCCTCTGGGGCCAACGTCCTGACTTTC; CDR3aa: CAGGASGANVLTF; v_gene: TRBV12-3/TRBV12-4; j_gene: TRBJ2-6; abundance: few; d_gene: NA
CDR3nt: TGTGCCAGCAGGGGGGAGGGGCACACAGATACGCAGTATTTT; CDR3aa: CASRGEGHTDTQYF; v_gene: TRBV7-2; j_gene: TRBJ2-3; abundance: once; d_gene: TRBD2
CDR3nt: TGTGCCACACGGGAAACGGGAGCGACCAATGAGCAGTTCTTC; CDR3aa: CATRETGATNEQFF; v_gene: TRBV24-1; j_gene: TRBJ2-1; abundance: NA; d_gene: NA
CDR3nt: TGTGCCAGCGGACGGGCGGGGGGTAATGAAAAACTGTTTTTT; CDR3aa: CASGRAGGNEKLFF; v_gene: TRBV28; j_gene: TRBJ1-4; abundance: NA; d_gene: NA
CDR3nt: TGTGCCAGTAGTATTTCCAGGGTTGAGACCCAGTACTTC; CDR3aa: CASSISRVETQYF; v_gene: TRBV19; j_gene: TRBJ2-5; abundance: NA; d_gene: NA
CDR3nt: TGTGCCAGCAGCTTAGGGGGAAGCACCGGGGAGCTGTTTTTT; CDR3aa: CASSLGGSTGELFF; v_gene: TRBV7-2; j_gene: TRBJ2-2; abundance: many; d_gene: NA
CDR3nt: TGCGCCAGCAGCCCCGATTACGGGAGGGCCCTCAATGAGCAGTTCTTC; CDR3aa: CASSPDYGRALNEQFF; v_gene: TRBV4-1; j_gene: TRBJ2-1; abundance: few; d_gene: TRBD2
CDR3nt: TGTGCCAGCAGCATACAGGGGGCGGGCACCGGGGAGCTGTTTTTT; CDR3aa: CASSIQGAGTGELFF; v_gene: TRBV11-2; j_gene: TRBJ2-2; abundance: NA; d_gene: TRBD1
CDR3nt: TGTGCCACTGCGAGGCCGGCCTCAGGCAATCAGCCCCAGCATTTT; CDR3aa: CATARPASGNQPQHF; v_gene: TRBV28; j_gene: TRBJ1-5; abundance: NA; d_gene: NA
CDR3nt: TGTGCCACCAGTGATGCTGGACAGGGGAGGACCGGGGAGCTGTTTTTT; CDR3aa: CATSDAGQGRTGELFF; v_gene: TRBV24-1; j_gene: TRBJ2-2; abundance: few; d_gene: TRBD1
CDR3nt: TGTGCTAGTGGTTTGGCCAGGTCAGGGGTACGGGTGGGGAGTGAAGCTTTCTTT; CDR3aa: CASGLARSGVRVGSEAFF; v_gene: TRBV12-5; j_gene: TRBJ1-1; abundance: few; d_gene: NA
CDR3nt: TGTGCCAGCAGCTTCGGGTTTAGGACTAGCGGTACAGATACGCAGTATTTT; CDR3aa: CASSFGFRTSGTDTQYF; v_gene: TRBV7-2; j_gene: TRBJ2-3; abundance: many; d_gene: TRBD2
CDR3nt: TGTGCCAGCAGCCAACCTCCGGGACAGGGGGCCCCTCGTGAGCAGTACTTC; CDR3aa: CASSQPPGQGAPREQYF; v_gene: TRBV4-1; j_gene: TRBJ2-7; abundance: NA; d_gene: TRBD1
CDR3nt: TGCGCCAGCAGCCAAGGGACAGGAGAGCAGTTCTTC; CDR3aa: CASSQGTGEQFF; v_gene: TRBV4-1; j_gene: TRBJ2-1; abundance: NA; d_gene: TRBD1
CDR3nt: TGTGCCAGCAGAGCTTGGGGAGCGGGAGGCCCACGCGGGCAGTACTTC; CDR3aa: CASRAWGAGGPRGQYF; v_gene: TRBV28; j_gene: TRBJ2-7; abundance: NA; d_gene: TRBD2
CDR3nt: TGTGCCAGTAGTAATAGCGGGATTCGCAATGAGCAGTTCTTC; CDR3aa: CASSNSGIRNEQFF; v_gene: TRBV19; j_gene: TRBJ2-1; abundance: NA; d_gene: TRBD2
CDR3nt: TGTGCCAGCAGTTTAGCCCCGGACAGAATGGGTCAGCCCCAGCATTTT; CDR3aa: CASSLAPDRMGQPQHF; v_gene: TRBV28; j_gene: TRBJ1-5; abundance: many; d_gene: NA
CDR3nt: TGTGCCAGCAGTTCCCGGGGGTTTGGGAGTGAGCAGTTCTTC; CDR3aa: CASSSRGFGSEQFF; v_gene: TRBV6-2/TRBV6-3; j_gene: TRBJ2-1; abundance: NA; d_gene: NA
CDR3nt: TGTGCCAGCAGCTCTCCGGGGTACCAAGAGACCCAGTACTTC; CDR3aa: CASSSPGYQETQYF; v_gene: TRBV7-2; j_gene: TRBJ2-5; abundance: many; d_gene: NA
CDR3nt: TGTGCCAGCAGCTTAGGGGTTCGGGGCCTTCGGAGCTCCTATAATTCACCCCTCCACTTT; CDR3aa: CASSLGVRGLRSSYNSPLHF; v_gene: TRBV13; j_gene: TRBJ1-6; abundance: NA; d_gene: NA
CDR3nt: TGTGCCAGCAGCCAAGATTTTCGGGACCTCTATGGCTACACCTTC; CDR3aa: CASSQDFRDLYGYTF; v_gene: TRBV4-2; j_gene: TRBJ1-2; abundance: NA; d_gene: NA
CDR3nt: TGTGCCAGCAGCTTACAGAGGCTCCCGGATGAAAAACTGTTTTTT; CDR3aa: CASSLQRLPDEKLFF; v_gene: TRBV7-2; j_gene: TRBJ1-4; abundance: many; d_gene: NA
CDR3nt: TGTACCAGCAGGGAATCAGCCTACAATGAGCAGTTCTTC; CDR3aa: CTSRESAYNEQFF; v_gene: TRBV12-3/TRBV12-4; j_gene: TRBJ2-1; abundance: once; d_gene: NA
CDR3nt: TGCGCCAGCAGCCAAGTTCTAGCGGGAGGAGAGACCCAGTACTTC; CDR3aa: CASSQVLAGGETQYF; v_gene: TRBV4-1; j_gene: TRBJ2-5; abundance: NA; d_gene: TRBD2
CDR3nt: TGTGCCACCAGTGATCTTCGACAGGCATCGGTTTCTGAGCAGTTCTTC; CDR3aa: CATSDLRQASVSEQFF; v_gene: TRBV24-1; j_gene: TRBJ2-1; abundance: NA; d_gene: NA
CDR3nt: TGTGCCAGCAGTGAAGGCACTACCTACGAGCAGTACTTC; CDR3aa: CASSEGTTYEQYF; v_gene: TRBV2; j_gene: TRBJ2-7; abundance: NA; d_gene: NA
CDR3nt: TGTGCCAGCAGGAGGGGTTCGGGACAGTGGAATCAGCCCCAGCATTTT; CDR3aa: CASRRGSGQWNQPQHF; v_gene: TRBV2; j_gene: TRBJ1-5; abundance: few; d_gene: TRBD1
CDR3nt: TGTGCCAACCGACCGACTAGCGGGAGAACGAAGCCCGAGCAGTACTTC; CDR3aa: CANRPTSGRTKPEQYF; v_gene: TRBV28; j_gene: TRBJ2-7; abundance: few; d_gene: TRBD2
CDR3nt: TGTGCCAGCAGCTTGGACTGGGGAACCGGGGAGCTGTTTTTT; CDR3aa: CASSLDWGTGELFF; v_gene: TRBV7-2; j_gene: TRBJ2-2; abundance: many; d_gene: NA
CDR3nt: TGTGCCAGTTTAGGACAGCCGAATGAAAAACTGTTTTTT; CDR3aa: CASLGQPNEKLFF; v_gene: TRBV19; j_gene: TRBJ1-4; abundance: NA; d_gene: NA
CDR3nt: TGTGCCAGTAAATGGGGACTGAACTCCTACAATGAGCAGTTCTTC; CDR3aa: CASKWGLNSYNEQFF; v_gene: TRBV19; j_gene: TRBJ2-1; abundance: few; d_gene: NA
CDR3nt: TGTGCCAGCAGCTTAGAGTTCGTGACCGGGGAGCTGTTTTTT; CDR3aa: CASSLEFVTGELFF; v_gene: TRBV7-9; j_gene: TRBJ2-2; abundance: many; d_gene: NA
CDR3nt: TGTGCCAGCAGTTTTACCGGCAGGGGTAACACTGAAGCTTTCTTT; CDR3aa: CASSFTGRGNTEAFF; v_gene: TRBV12-3/TRBV12-4; j_gene: TRBJ1-1; abundance: NA; d_gene: NA